This TCR beta chain came from a study of T-cell reconstitution after alpha-beta-depleted transplantation in children. This CDR3 is 14 amino acids long. The V gene lost 5 bases and the J gene lost 4 bases, with 11 bases spanning the gap. CDR1 and CDR2 from the germline V gene are SEHNR and FQNEAQ (reference sequence). Study observations and caveats: Hyperexpanded clones declined; after one year, newly produced T cells mostly supplied diversity.

A TCRbeta library incorporating unique molecular identifiers was prepared. TCRdb itself ran the PCR reads through MiXCR, one entry per CDR3 protein. Here the sample spans fewer than 550,000 distinct CDR3 sequences, over 9.5% being singletons. In its sample, this clonotype was seen many times. Antigen: not known. The chain couples TRBV7-9 to TRBJ1-4, with D possibly matching TRBD1 (5 bases). Material: PBMCs, obtained before TCRalphabeta/CD19-depleted stem cell transplant. This receptor was identified in a child aged 2-15 years with inherited bone marrow failure, due to receive a stem cell transplant. The CDR3 nucleotides read TGTGCCAGCAGCCCGAGCGACAGTAATGAAAAACTGTTTTTT. This translates into CASSPSDSNEKLFF.